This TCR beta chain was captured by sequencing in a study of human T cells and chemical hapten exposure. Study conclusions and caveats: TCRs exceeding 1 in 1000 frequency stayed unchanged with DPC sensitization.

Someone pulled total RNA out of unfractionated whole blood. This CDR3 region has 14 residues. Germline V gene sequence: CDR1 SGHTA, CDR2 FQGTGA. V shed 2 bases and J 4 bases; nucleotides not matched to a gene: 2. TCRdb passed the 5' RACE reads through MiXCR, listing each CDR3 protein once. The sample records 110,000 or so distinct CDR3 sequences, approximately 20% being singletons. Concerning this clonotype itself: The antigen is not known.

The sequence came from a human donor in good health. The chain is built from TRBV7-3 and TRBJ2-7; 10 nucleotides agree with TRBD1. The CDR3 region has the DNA TGTGCCAGCAGCTTACTGGGACAGGGGTACGAGCAGTACTTC. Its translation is CASSLLGQGYEQYF.